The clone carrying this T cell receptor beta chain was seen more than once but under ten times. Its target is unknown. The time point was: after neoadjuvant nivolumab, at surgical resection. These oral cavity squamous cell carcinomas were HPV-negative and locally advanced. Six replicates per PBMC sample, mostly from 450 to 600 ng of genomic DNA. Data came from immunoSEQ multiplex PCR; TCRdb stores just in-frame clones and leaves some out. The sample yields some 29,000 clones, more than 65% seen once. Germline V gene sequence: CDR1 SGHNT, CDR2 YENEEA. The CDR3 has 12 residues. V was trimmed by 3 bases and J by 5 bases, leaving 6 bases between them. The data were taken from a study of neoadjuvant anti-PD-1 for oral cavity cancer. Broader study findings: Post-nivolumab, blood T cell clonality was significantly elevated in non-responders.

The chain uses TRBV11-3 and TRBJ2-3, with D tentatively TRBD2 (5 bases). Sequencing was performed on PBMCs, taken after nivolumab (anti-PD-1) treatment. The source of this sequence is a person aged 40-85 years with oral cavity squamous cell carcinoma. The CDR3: CASSLAGDTQYF. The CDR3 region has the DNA TGTGCCAGCAGCTTGGCGGGAGATACGCAGTATTTT.